This T cell receptor beta chain was recovered during a study of cytomegalovirus exposure and HLA in healthy donors (dated by TCRdb to about 2017). About the full investigation: An earlier analysis of around 600 of the donors reported roughly 300 Gb of sequence data and 100 million to 140 million unique TCR beta sequences from around 200 million T cells. An early release covering about 600 HLA-typed donors comprised approximately 300 gigabases of sequencing data and about 90 million unique TCR sequences. Of the roughly 400 genotyped donors, approximately 83% fell in the genetic ancestry cluster associated with self-reported Caucasian donors. The study aimed to test whether signatures of past pathogen exposure could be identified by cataloging public T cell receptors. The study used immunosequencing to profile the T cell repertoires of 670 or so subjects and linked those repertoires to cytomegalovirus serostatus. A separate validation cohort of more than 100 different subjects was used in addition to the roughly 700-subject first cohort. High-throughput TCR immunosequencing, statistical association of individual TCRs with disease status, and machine learning were combined to predict cytomegalovirus infection status. A later analysis re-analyzed previously published TCR beta repertoires from 650 to 800 donors and added high-resolution HLA genotyping to study TCR occurrence patterns. Rather than drawing on any new phenotypic data, the later analysis identified candidate immune exposures from TCR beta sequences and the way those sequences occurred across donors. An earlier analysis of approximately 500 of the donors applied high-throughput TCR beta sequencing to assess whether each TCR beta V gene segment acted as functional or pseudogenic. Alongside the repertoire data, information on donor age, sex, ethnicity and CMV serostatus was compiled. Genome-wide SNP genotypes for about 60% of the roughly 700 donors were used in a later genetic analysis, which treated that subset as a discovery cohort. All discovery cohort repertoires had been generated using a single sequencing platform. HLA typing included class I and class II loci at four-digit resolution. The number of typed donors differed by locus: about 629-640 for A, B, C, DRB1 and DQB1; approximately 520 for DQA1; 600 to 610 for DPA1; and about 470 for DPB1. Because of strong linkage in the cohort, five DR-DQ haplotypes were treated as single units for association and clustering. Among around 400 genotyped donors of the cohort, an average of approximately 240,000 unique TCR beta nucleotide sequences was sequenced per donor, of which 15% to 20% were non-productive. Overall study outcomes, separate from this receptor: Immune exposure information for the cohort was limited to CMV serostatus. Three of the identified cytomegalovirus-associated TCR beta chains were confirmed in vitro to be specific for cytomegalovirus antigens. Presence/absence analyses assumed roughly uniform sequencing depth across donors, an assumption that may not hold. At a false discovery rate of 0.05, a later analysis linked fewer than 20,000 TCR beta sequences to specific HLA alleles. The study gave a list of some 150 TCR beta chains associated with cytomegalovirus. In a later analysis, TCR association rates were found to vary across HLA loci, with the most associated TCRs seen for DRB1 alleles and the fewest for HLA-C alleles. The sequencing pipeline was judged likely to have produced a cluster of highly shared sequence variants as a technical artifact. Most TCR sequences were observed very rarely across donors, whereas some public TCRs were present in many individuals. In a later analysis, most CMV-associated TCR beta chains were found to appear HLA-restricted, with HLA associations seemingly driven largely by CMV exposure. The authors suggested that the approach could potentially be extended to other disease states and immunological phenotypes. The classifier was reported to diagnose cytomegalovirus status with high specificity and sensitivity in both the original and validation cohorts. A further reported finding was that TCR beta sequences accurately predicted the HLA-A and HLA-B alleles for most subjects in the first cohort. HLA typing was unavailable for some donors at each locus, so association tests used only the typed subset. A later analysis reported that several top co-occurrence clusters appeared linked to parvovirus B19, influenza, CMV and Epstein-Barr virus. Strong co-occurrence of HLA alleles, especially DR and DQ, made assigning TCR associations to individual alleles difficult. According to a later genetic analysis, donors in an Asian-associated ancestry cluster had fewer N-insertions in productive TCRs than the approximately 610-donor mean. Some 16 rarely observed V segments, including chromosome 9 orphons, were excluded from the earlier analysis of a few hundred of the donors because counts were too low. V-gene and J-gene trimming of TCR beta chains was associated with a missense DCLRE1C variant in a later genetic analysis, and the association was replicated in an independent cohort. Linkage disequilibrium might explain the correlated functional status among segregating V segments, but an unknown experimental factor could not be ruled out. In an earlier analysis of 500 to 650 of the donors, most TCR beta V segments appeared in productive rearrangements about 87% or about 30% of the time, broadly matching IMGT annotations. A later analysis found that HLA-associated TCR beta chains were more clonally expanded and had lower generation probabilities than equally common non-associated chains. The 87-base-pair reads could not distinguish some IMGT-functional V segments, including TRBV6-2 and TRBV6-3, so those segments were excluded. This cohort had only TCR beta chains sequenced, and the lack of alpha or paired-chain data limited which features could be detected.

The CDR3, from cysteine to phenylalanine, totals 16 residues. Of the read, only the CDR3 DNA is kept; its 48 bases are in frame from base 1. Clipping removes 0 bases from V and 8 bases from J, with 7 as the unmatched junction base count. CDR1 and CDR2, looked up from the germline V gene (reference sequence), are MNHNY and SVGAGI. Regarding this clone: Its target antigen remains unknown. Per-base quality was not reported, and no clone a single base away is much larger than it.

The protocol used for the library was the immunoSEQ multiplex PCR assay. For the multiplex PCR, a mixture combining 60 forward primers for TCR Vbeta segments and 13 reverse primers for TCR Jbeta segments was used. The CDR3 region of rearranged TCR beta genes was amplified from genomic DNA by a multiplex PCR assay. The Illumina HiSeq System was used to sequence the amplified TCR beta libraries as 87-base-pair reads. Per the source publication's procedure: A later analysis counted approximately 76 million unique TCR beta chains across the 550 to 800 repertoires, and around 12 million of these chains were shared by at least two donors. To remove PCR and sequencing errors, raw reads were error-corrected and collapsed into unique sequences using a nearest-neighbor algorithm that merged closely related sequences. CDR3 sequences were aligned to IMGT reference sequences to assign V, D and J gene segments. Each retained sequence needed at least a six-nucleotide match to both a V gene segment and a J gene segment. Rearrangements were called productive when the CDR3 lacked stop codons and stayed in frame with V and J; all others were non-productive. CDR3 was defined according to IMGT convention as the region running from the second conserved V-encoded cysteine to the conserved J-encoded phenylalanine. The earlier analysis of about 610 of the donors excluded any sequence lacking an unambiguous match to a single V gene segment. An earlier analysis of roughly 590 of the donors called V segments functional above 56.7% productive rearrangements and segregating when the between-donor standard deviation exceeded 5%. A statistical classification framework was built to diagnose cytomegalovirus status from the catalog of TCR beta chain sequences. In a later analysis, V and J genes were assigned by comparing TCR nucleotide sequences against IMGT/GENE-DB human TR gene sequences. In a later analysis, CDR3 sequences and most-parsimonious VDJ recombination scenarios were assigned using the TCRdist pipeline. In a later analysis, each TCR beta chain was defined by its CDR3 amino acid sequence together with its V-gene family, and reads without a unique V-gene family were excluded. To address suspected cross-contamination and a sequencing artifact, a later analysis removed 550 to 750 highly shared, low-generation-probability nucleotide sequences. For each public chain, a later analysis derived a clonal expansion index from normalized ranks of inferred template counts within each repertoire. In a later analysis, generation probabilities were computed with a VDJ recombination model fitted to out-of-frame rearrangements, and the resulting probabilities were checked against IGoR. A later analysis scored TCR-TCR, TCR-HLA and TCR-CMV co-occurrence with hypergeometric tests, applying a repertoire-size bias correction to TCR pairs. A later analysis estimated false discovery rates by permuting HLA or CMV assignments 20 times. A later analysis grouped co-occurring TCRs with DBSCAN, adding TCRdist sequence similarity when clustering within HLA-allele-positive subsets. For co-occurrence clustering, repertoires with fewer than 30,000 or more than 120,000 public chains were excluded, along with several repertoires with anomalous nucleotide sharing. What TCRdb holds here is the immuneACCESS table cut down to in-frame rearrangements. Part of the clones is not present; checked against another copy, under half of the missing clones reflect an unresolved V gene, and the others are unexplained. V, J and clone size are those of that table, while D and trimming were read from the DNA. Counted in this sample were over 150,000 clones; about 80% of them appeared once. The top ten clones comprise approximately 2% of the sample.

The cohort was made up of roughly 670 healthy bone marrow donors. At the time of sampling, all cohort members were nominally healthy, though unrecorded immune exposures were likely present. The donor tested CMV seronegative, placing the donor among the 350 to 400 seronegative members of the cohort. A peripheral blood sample was provided by each donor, and peripheral blood mononuclear cells were used for TCR beta sequencing. The Qiagen DNeasy Blood Extraction Kit was used to extract genomic DNA from the blood cell samples. The rearrangement combines TRBV6-6 with TRBJ2-5, with 12 central nucleotides matching TRBD1. Sample: PBMCs. This sequence originates from a woman in her twenties or thirties in good health and CMV-seronegative. The bases are TGTGCCAGCAGTTACTCGGCCCCCGGGACAGGGGGCACCCAGTACTTC. Translated, this is CASSYSAPGTGGTQYF.